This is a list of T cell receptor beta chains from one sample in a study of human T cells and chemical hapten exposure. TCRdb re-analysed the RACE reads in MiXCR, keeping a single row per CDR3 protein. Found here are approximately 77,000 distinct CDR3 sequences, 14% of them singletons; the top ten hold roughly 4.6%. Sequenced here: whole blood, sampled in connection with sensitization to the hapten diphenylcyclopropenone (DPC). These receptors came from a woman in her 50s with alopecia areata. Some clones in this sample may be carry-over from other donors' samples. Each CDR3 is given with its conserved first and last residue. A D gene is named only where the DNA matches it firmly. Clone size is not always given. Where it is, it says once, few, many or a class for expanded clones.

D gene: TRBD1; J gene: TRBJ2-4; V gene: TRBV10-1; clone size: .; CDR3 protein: CASSGQGEGKNIQYF; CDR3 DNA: TGCGCCAGCTCCGGACAGGGAGAAGGCAAAAACATTCAGTACTTC
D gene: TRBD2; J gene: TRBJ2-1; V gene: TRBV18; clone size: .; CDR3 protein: CASSPAGLAGEGEQFF; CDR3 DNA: TGTGCCAGCTCACCCGCAGGACTAGCGGGAGAGGGTGAGCAGTTCTTC
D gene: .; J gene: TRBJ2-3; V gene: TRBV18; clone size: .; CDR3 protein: CASSPTGPSTDTQYF; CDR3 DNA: TGTGCCAGCTCACCGACCGGACCTAGCACAGATACGCAGTATTTT
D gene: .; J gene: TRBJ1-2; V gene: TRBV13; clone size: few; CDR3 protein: CASSTQGSTYGYTF; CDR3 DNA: TGTGCCAGCAGCACGCAGGGTTCAACCTATGGCTACACCTTC
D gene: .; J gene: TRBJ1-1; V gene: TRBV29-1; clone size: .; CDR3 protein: CSAEGSEAFF; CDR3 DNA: TGCAGCGCCGAGGGCAGTGAAGCTTTCTTT
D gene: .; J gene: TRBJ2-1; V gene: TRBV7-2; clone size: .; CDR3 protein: CASSTESSSYNEQFF; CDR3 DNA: TGTGCCAGCAGCACCGAGTCGAGCTCCTACAATGAGCAGTTCTTC
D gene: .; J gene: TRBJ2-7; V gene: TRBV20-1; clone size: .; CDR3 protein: CSATGSIHEQYF; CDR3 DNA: TGCAGTGCTACAGGGAGTATCCACGAGCAGTACTTC
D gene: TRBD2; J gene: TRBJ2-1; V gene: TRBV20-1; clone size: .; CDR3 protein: CSARQGLAERSSYNEQFF; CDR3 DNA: TGCAGTGCTAGACAGGGACTAGCGGAACGCAGCTCCTACAATGAGCAGTTCTTC
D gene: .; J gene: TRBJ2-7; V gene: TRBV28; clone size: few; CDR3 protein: CASSQQLPRQYF; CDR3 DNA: TGTGCCAGCAGCCAACAGCTGCCCCGGCAGTACTTC
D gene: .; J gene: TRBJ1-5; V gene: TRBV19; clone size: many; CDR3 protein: CASSIQGSGRDQPQHF; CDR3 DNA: TGTGCCAGTAGTATTCAAGGCTCGGGACGGGATCAGCCCCAGCATTTT